This record looks at one T cell receptor (beta chain) sequence and its context. Its antigen remains unknown. The CDR3 runs 14 residues. Germline V gene lookup returns CDR1 SQVTM and CDR2 ANQGSEA. These data belong to a study of CXCR3-negative and CXCR3-positive naive CD8 T cells. UMI-labeled 5' RACE TRB cDNA libraries were prepared from the cells. From the 5' RACE reads, TCRdb lists one entry per CDR3 protein and no DNA. Its table records roughly 40,000 distinct CDR3 sequences. Per CD8+ T cell subset, triplicate sorts of 300,000 cells each were done. Study results and caveats: CXCR3-positive naive cells carried more hydrophobic TRB CDR3s than CXCR3-negative naive cells did.

The sequencing sample was made of naive CXCR3- CD8+ T cells from blood. As to subset: CD45RO-CCR7+CD27+CD95- naive CD8+ T cells lacking CXCR3 (TNR3-). J is TRBJ2-2 and V is TRBV29-1. The sequence derives from a human donor in good health. Some clones in this sample may be carry-over from other donors' samples. CDR3 sequence reads: CSVEDLQRTGELFF.